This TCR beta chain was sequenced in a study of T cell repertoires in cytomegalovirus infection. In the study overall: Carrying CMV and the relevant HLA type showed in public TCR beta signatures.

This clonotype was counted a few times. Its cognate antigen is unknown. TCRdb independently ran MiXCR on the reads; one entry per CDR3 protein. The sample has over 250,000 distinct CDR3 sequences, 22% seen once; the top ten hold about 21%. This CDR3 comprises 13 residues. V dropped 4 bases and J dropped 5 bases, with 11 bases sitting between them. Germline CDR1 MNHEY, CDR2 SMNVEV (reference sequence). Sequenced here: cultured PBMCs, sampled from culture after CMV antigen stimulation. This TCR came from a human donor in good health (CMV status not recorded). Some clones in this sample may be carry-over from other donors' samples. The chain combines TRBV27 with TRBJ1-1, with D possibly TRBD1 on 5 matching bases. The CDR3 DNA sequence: TGTGCCAGCAGTTCACAGGTATTTACTGAAGCTTTCTTT. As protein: CASSSQVFTEAFF.